The entry below gives a single T cell receptor (beta chain) sequence along with its context. TCRdb's copy holds only in-frame clones and misses some; the assay was immunoSEQ multiplex PCR. This table has over 25,000 clones, around 87% appearing once. The sample comes from a study of blood T cell repertoires in COVID-19. Sequenced sample: peripheral blood. This receptor was identified in a man aged 55 to 70 with acute or convalescent COVID-19.

CDR3: CASSDTRGGKNEQFF. DNA for the CDR3: TGTGCCAGCAGTGACACGCGGGGGGGCAAAAATGAGCAGTTCTTC. This chain joins TRBV2 and TRBJ2-1; 9 positions agree with TRBD2. The germline gives CDR1 SNHLY, CDR2 FYNNEI. The CDR3 length is 15 residues. V was pared by 3 bases and J by 7 bases, with 7 bases of the junction left unmatched.